The 32 T cell receptor beta chains reported below all come from one sample, sequenced in a study of cytomegalovirus exposure and HLA in healthy donors. PCR amplification relied on 60 Vbeta primers (plus 13 Jbeta primers). Generated by immunoSEQ multiplex PCR, the TCRdb table keeps only in-frame clones and is missing some. This table holds about 110,000 clones, around 75% found once. The specimen was PBMCs. Source of these receptors: a man aged 25 to 40 in good health and CMV-seronegative.

The V and J genes are TRBV6-5 and TRBJ2-7; 8 bases are shared with TRBD1. The CDR3 has 15 amino acids. CDR1 is MNHEY, CDR2 SVGAGI, per germline. The trim removed 2 bases at V and 6 bases at J, leaving 9 bases unmatched. The DNA of the CDR3 is TGTGCCAGCAGTTACGGCGCAGGGGGCGCATCCGAGCAGTACTTC. As protein: CASSYGAGGASEQYF.

V usage is TRBV29-1 and J usage is TRBJ1-2; TRBD1 agrees at 12 bases. The germline gives CDR1 SQVTM, CDR2 ANQGSEA. V lost 4 bases and J lost 7; bases outside the gene matches: 4. The CDR3 sequence is 13 residues long. The CDR3 here is CSVAGQGALGYTF. The DNA for the CDR3 is TGCAGCGTTGCGGGACAGGGGGCGCTTGGCTACACCTTC.

This chain links TRBV6-1 with TRBJ2-7; 11 bases are shared with TRBD2. Germline V lookup: CDR1 MNHNS, CDR2 SASEGT. V dropped 5 bases and J dropped 2; count of bases not matched to a gene: 5. This CDR3 region has 15 residues. Written as DNA, the CDR3 is TGTGCCAGCAGTTCTCTAGCGGGAGGAGCCTACGAGCAGTACTTC. Its protein is CASSSLAGGAYEQYF.

The rearrangement joins TRBV21-1 to TRBJ1-5. TRBV21-1 is described as a pseudogene. The CDR3 length is 18 residues. Here the CDR3 DNA reads TGTGCCAACTCGCTGGGGGGGCGGAGGGGTAATGGCAATCAGCCCCAGCATTTT. This encodes CANSLGGRRGNGNQPQHF.

The chain links TRBV27 to TRBJ2-1, with TRBD2 matching over 13 bases. The CDR3 loop spans 16 amino acids. Germline lookup yields CDR1 MNHEY and CDR2 SMNVEV (reference sequence). J was trimmed by 10 bases and V by 1 base; bases with no gene match: 7. DNA of the CDR3: TGTGCCAGCAGTTTATTCGGGACTAGCGGGGTCATGGAGCAGTTCTTC. Translating gives CASSLFGTSGVMEQFF.

This chain links TRBV19 with TRBJ1-2, with 9 bases lining up with TRBD1. This CDR3 comprises 13 residues. Germline assignment: CDR1 LNHDA and CDR2 SQIVND (reference sequence). V lost 7 bases to trimming and J lost 5 bases; unmatched junction nucleotides: 5. CDR3 DNA sequence: TGTGCCAGTAATATGGGACAGGGTTATGGCTACACCTTC. It yields the protein CASNMGQGYGYTF.

The chain joins TRBV2 to TRBJ2-3, with D possibly TRBD2 on 5 matching bases. Germline CDR1 is SNHLY and CDR2 is FYNNEI. Trimming took off 4 bases at V and 8 bases at J, with 19 bases between the two ends. The length of the CDR3 is 15 residues. CDR3 DNA sequence: TGTGCCAGCAGTGTAAGGCAGGCGGGTTTGGGTACGCAGTATTTT. Its translation is CASSVRQAGLGTQYF.

The CDR3 region has the DNA TGCGCCAGCAGCTTGGGGACAGACCCAGAGACCCAGTACTTC. It translates to CASSLGTDPETQYF. The rearrangement links TRBV5-1 to TRBJ2-5; weak D call: TRBD1 (6 bases). V was clipped by 0 bases and J by 4 bases, with 10 bases between them. In germline, CDR1 is SGHRS, CDR2 YFSETQ. The CDR3 totals 14 residues.

The chain employs TRBV30 and TRBJ2-3; maybe TRBD2 (6 bases). The CDR3 totals 13 residues. V lost 0 bases to trimming and J lost 6 bases, with 10 bases between them. Germline CDR1 and CDR2: GTSNPN and SVGIG (reference sequence). DNA for the CDR3: TGTGCCTGGAGTGTACGGGAGCGGGATACGCAGTATTTT. Translation gives CAWSVRERDTQYF.

This clone was seen many times. The J gene is TRBJ2-3, the V gene TRBV4-1, with D possibly matching TRBD2 (5 bases). With 0 bases removed from V and 2 bases from J, the gap between germline ends came to 12 bases. This CDR3 has 16 residues. The V gene's germline CDR1 is MGHRA and CDR2 YSYEKL. The CDR3, as DNA: TGCGCCAGCAGCCAAGATTTTCGCGGGTTCACAGATACGCAGTATTTT. This codes for CASSQDFRGFTDTQYF.

J is TRBJ2-3 and V is TRBV10-1; no definite D call. The germline V and J ends were trimmed by 5 bases and 1 base, with 7 bases remaining between them. Germline V CDR1 and CDR2: WNHNN, SYGVQD (reference sequence). CDR3 length: 13 amino acids. In nucleotides, the CDR3 is TGCGCCAGCAGTAGCCCCGGCACAGATACGCAGTATTTT. Residues: CASSSPGTDTQYF.

The V gene is TRBV29-1, the J gene TRBJ2-1, with TRBD2 identical over 11 bases. This CDR3 spans 15 amino acids. The junction had 9 bases not matched to a gene; V was cut back by 5 bases and J by 6 bases. Germline V lookup: CDR1 SQVTM, CDR2 ANQGSEA. CDR3 protein: CSVLLAGGMRNEQFF. CDR3 in DNA: TGCAGCGTTCTTTTAGCGGGAGGGATGCGCAATGAGCAGTTCTTC.

The rearrangement uses TRBV30 and TRBJ2-1, with D tentatively TRBD2 (5 bases). CDR1 GTSNPN and CDR2 SVGIG come from the germline V gene (reference sequence). The V end lost 0 bases, the J end lost 5 bases, and 8 bases lay between the germline ends. The CDR3 covers 13 residues. The CDR3 protein is CAWSVLANNEQFF. In nucleotides, the CDR3 is TGTGCCTGGAGTGTATTAGCGAACAATGAGCAGTTCTTC.

The J gene is TRBJ1-2, the V gene TRBV28; unclear D gene. This CDR3 comprises 14 residues. Trimming took 1 base from V and 2 from J, leaving 8 bases between them. CDR1 is MDHEN and CDR2 is SYDVKM in the germline V gene. The CDR3 sequence is CASSLYPRNYGYTF. The CDR3, as DNA: TGTGCCAGCAGTTTATACCCCAGGAACTATGGCTACACCTTC.

The rearrangement uses TRBV11-2 and TRBJ2-1, with unresolved D. V was cut by 1 base and J by 3 bases, with 7 bases left in between. The CDR3 length is 14 residues. Germline loops: CDR1 SGHAT, CDR2 FQNNGV. This CDR3 is CASSLAGGYNEQFF. CDR3 DNA: TGTGCCAGCAGCTTAGCGGGTGGCTACAATGAGCAGTTCTTC.

This clone was seen a handful of times. The chain uses TRBV30 and TRBJ1-5; no firm D call. This CDR3 is built from 14 residues. V lost 4 bases and J 5 bases, leaving 15 bases between the germline ends. Germline lookup yields CDR1 GTSNPN and CDR2 SVGIG (reference sequence). CDR3: CAWKMGMRHQPQHF. The CDR3 nucleotides are TGTGCCTGGAAAATGGGTATGAGGCATCAGCCCCAGCATTTT. The complete variable domain, with remaining parts taken from reference TRBV30 and TRBJ1-5, reads SQTIHQWPATLVQPVGSPLSLECTVEGTSNPNLYWYRQAAGRGLQLLFYSVGIGQISSEVPQNLSASRPQDRQFILSSKKLLLSDSGFYLCAWKMGMRHQPQHFGDGTRLSIL.

The chain recombines TRBV6-1 with TRBJ2-3, with D possibly TRBD2 on 6 matching bases. CDR3 length: 16 amino acids. CDR1 is MNHNS, CDR2 SASEGT, per germline. Trimming removed 4 bases at V and 2 bases at J, with 16 bases between. CDR3 amino acids: CASSGGTSRYTDTQYF. The CDR3 coding sequence is TGTGCCAGCAGTGGGGGTACTAGCCGCTACACAGATACGCAGTATTTT.

The rearrangement uses TRBV7-2 and TRBJ2-5, with D maybe TRBD1 (6 bases). This CDR3 is 15 amino acids long. From germline, CDR1 is SGHTA and CDR2 FQGNSA. The ends were cut back, 1 base at V and 5 bases at J, with 14 bases in the middle. The CDR3 sequence is CASSLDLGGWETQYF. CDR3 nucleotide sequence: TGTGCCAGCAGCTTAGACCTAGGGGGATGGGAGACCCAGTACTTC.

V gene TRBV4-1 combines with J gene TRBJ2-7, with D unclear. The V end lost 1 base, the J end lost 5 bases, and 12 bases lay between the germline ends. The CDR3 runs 14 residues. Germline V lookup: CDR1 MGHRA, CDR2 YSYEKL. CDR3: CASSQVLEYHEQYF. CDR3 coding DNA: TGCGCCAGCAGCCAAGTTCTGGAGTACCACGAGCAGTACTTC.

This clone was observed a few times. The chain combines TRBV5-4 with TRBJ2-1; 8 positions agree with TRBD1. V lost 0 bases and J lost 4; bases outside the gene matches: 3. This CDR3 has 15 residues. The germline V gene encodes CDR1 SGHNT and CDR2 YYREEE (reference sequence). CDR3 DNA: TGTGCCAGCAGCTTGGATCAGGGGGCGTACAATGAGCAGTTCTTC. Its protein product is CASSLDQGAYNEQFF.

This chain links TRBV7-2 with TRBJ1-6; possible D gene TRBD1, 6 bases. The CDR3 length is 15 residues. Germline V lookup: CDR1 SGHTA, CDR2 FQGNSA. Trimming cost V 10 bases and J 0 bases, with 13 bases left between them. The CDR3 loop is CAITRGSSYNSPLHF. The CDR3 region has the DNA TGTGCCATCACGAGGGGGAGCTCCTATAATTCACCCCTCCACTTT.

J is TRBJ2-2 and V is TRBV5-1, with 7 bases identical to TRBD1. CDR3 length: 15 residues. V lost 4 bases to trimming and J lost 5 bases; unmatched junction nucleotides: 8. Germline CDR1 reads SGHRS; CDR2 reads YFSETQ. The CDR3, as DNA: TGCGCCAGCAGCATTCTCGGACAGGCGACCGGGGAGCTGTTTTTT. This sequence encodes CASSILGQATGELFF. Full variable domain (outside the CDR3, taken from reference TRBV5-1 and TRBJ2-2): KAGVTQTPRYLIKTRGQQVTLSCSPISGHRSVSWYQQTPGQGLQFLFEYFSETQRNKGNFPGRFSGRQFSNSRSEMNVSTLELGDSALYLCASSILGQATGELFFGEGSRLTVL.

The CDR3 nucleotides read TGTGCCAGCAGCCCGGACAGGTTGAATGGCTACACCTTC. Amino acid sequence: CASSPDRLNGYTF. The chain employs TRBV7-2 and TRBJ1-2; 7 nucleotides line up with TRBD1. The V gene end was trimmed by 5 bases and the J gene end by 6 bases; junction bases not matched to a gene: 6. CDR1 and CDR2 from the germline V gene are SGHTA and FQGNSA. The CDR3 is 13 residues long.

The chain recombines TRBV29-1 with TRBJ1-4; TRBD1 matches 10 bases. Germline CDR1 SQVTM, CDR2 ANQGSEA. CDR3 length equals 14 residues. J gave up 7 bases and V 7 bases, and 9 bases lay outside the gene matches. CDR3: CSAGRQGAVEKLFF. CDR3 in DNA: TGCAGCGCGGGACGACAGGGGGCGGTTGAAAAACTGTTTTTT.

The chain couples TRBV10-2 to TRBJ1-5; D not certain. The V gene's germline CDR1 is WSHSY and CDR2 SAAADI. The CDR3 runs 12 residues. The ends were cut back, 5 bases at V and 2 bases at J, with 4 bases in the middle. The CDR3 reads CASSPGNQPQHF. The CDR3 region has the DNA TGCGCCAGCAGTCCAGGCAATCAGCCCCAGCATTTT.

The V and J genes are TRBV28 and TRBJ1-1; possible D gene TRBD1, 5 bases. With 7 bases removed from V and 4 bases from J, the gap between germline ends came to 10 bases. CDR1 MDHEN and CDR2 SYDVKM come from the germline V gene. The CDR3 is 12 amino acids. The CDR3: CASKNRGTEAFF. The CDR3 nucleotides read TGTGCCAGCAAGAATAGGGGCACTGAAGCTTTCTTT. Full variable domain (missing parts from reference TRBV28 and TRBJ1-1): DVKVTQSSRYLVKRTGEKVFLECVQDMDHENMFWYRQDPGLGLRLIYFSYDVKMKEKGDIPEGYSVSREKKERFSLILESASTNQTSMYLCASKNRGTEAFFGQGTRLTVV.

The genes are TRBV5-1 and TRBJ1-2, with TRBD1 matching 9 bases. This CDR3 is built from 13 residues. J was trimmed by 6 bases and V by 0 bases; bases with no gene match: 0. Germline V gene sequence: CDR1 SGHRS, CDR2 YFSETQ. CDR3 protein: CASSLGTGDGYTF. DNA of the CDR3: TGCGCCAGCAGCTTGGGGACAGGGGATGGCTACACCTTC.

This clone was seen only once. The chain links TRBV19 to TRBJ1-5; D unclear. The CDR3 consists of 15 residues. The V end lost 1 base, the J end lost 5 bases, and 12 bases lay between the germline ends. The V gene's germline CDR1 is LNHDA and CDR2 SQIVND (reference sequence). The CDR3, as DNA: TGTGCCAGTAGTATAGTCGGGGATTCGGATCAGCCCCAGCATTTT. Amino acid sequence: CASSIVGDSDQPQHF.

The chain employs TRBV30 and TRBJ2-3, with D unclear. The germline V gene encodes CDR1 GTSNPN and CDR2 SVGIG (reference sequence). The CDR3 length is 14 residues. V shed 2 bases and J shed 5 bases, with 14 bases lying between them. This chain's CDR3 is CAWSIGNGLDTQYF. The CDR3 DNA sequence: TGTGCCTGGAGTATTGGCAATGGCCTAGATACGCAGTATTTT.

The chain couples TRBV7-9 to TRBJ2-3, with D unresolved. The CDR3 length is 16 residues. The germline V and J ends were trimmed by 1 base and 2 bases, with 13 bases remaining between them. Germline CDR1 SEHNR, CDR2 FQNEAQ (reference sequence). Written as DNA, the CDR3 is TGTGCCAGCAGCTTAGACTCCAGCGCTAACACAGATACGCAGTATTTT. It encodes CASSLDSSANTDTQYF.

This clone has a single count. The genes are TRBV12-5 and TRBJ1-1; 7 positions agree with TRBD1. The CDR3 runs 15 residues. Trimming removed 1 base from V and 1 base from J; junction bases left unmatched: 3. Germline-derived CDR1 and CDR2 are LGHNT and FRNRAP. The CDR3 coding sequence is TGTGCTAGTGGTTTGGCGCGGACAGGGAACACTGAAGCTTTCTTT. Its translation: CASGLARTGNTEAFF.

The rearrangement links TRBV2 to TRBJ1-1; 10 bases fit TRBD1. This CDR3 spans 15 amino acids. The junction had 8 bases not matched to a gene; V was cut back by 6 bases and J by 4 bases. Germline values: CDR1 SNHLY, CDR2 FYNNEI. The CDR3 loop is CASREPWTGGTEAFF. The CDR3 bases are TGTGCCAGCAGGGAACCATGGACAGGGGGCACTGAAGCTTTCTTT. Filled out from reference TRBV2 and TRBJ1-1, the complete variable domain reads EPEVTQTPSHQVTQMGQEVILRCVPISNHLYFYWYRQILGQKVEFLVSFYNNEISEKSEIFDDQFSVERPDGSNFTLKIRSTKLEDSAMYFCASREPWTGGTEAFFGQGTRLTVV.